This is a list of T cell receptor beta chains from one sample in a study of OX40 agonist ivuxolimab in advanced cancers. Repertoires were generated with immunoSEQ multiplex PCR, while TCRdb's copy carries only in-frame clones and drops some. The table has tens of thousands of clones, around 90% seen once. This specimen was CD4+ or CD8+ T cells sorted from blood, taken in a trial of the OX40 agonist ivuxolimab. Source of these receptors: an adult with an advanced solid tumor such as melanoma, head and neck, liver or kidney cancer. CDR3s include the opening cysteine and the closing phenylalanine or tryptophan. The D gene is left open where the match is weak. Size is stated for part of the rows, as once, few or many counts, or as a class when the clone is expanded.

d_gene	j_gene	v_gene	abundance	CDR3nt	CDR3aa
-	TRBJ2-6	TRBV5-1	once	TGCGCCAGCAGCTTGGGTGGCGGTGGGGCCAACGTCCTGACTTTC	CASSLGGGGANVLTF
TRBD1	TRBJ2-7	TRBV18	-	TGTGCCAGCTCACCGAACCCGGGACAGGGACTCCTAAATAGCTCCTACGAGCAGTACTTC	CASSPNPGQGLLNSSYEQYF
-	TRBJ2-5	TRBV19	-	TGTGCCAGTAGTATCCAGCGGCAAAAAGGGGAGACCCAGTACTTC	CASSIQRQKGETQYF
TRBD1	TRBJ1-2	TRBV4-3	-	TGCGCCAGCAGCCGAGTGGGACAGGGAGAGGCTGGCTACACCTTC	CASSRVGQGEAGYTF
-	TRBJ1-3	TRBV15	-	TGTGCCACCAGCTCCACCGGAAACACCATATATTTT	CATSSTGNTIYF
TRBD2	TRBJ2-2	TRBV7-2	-	TGTGCCAGCAGCACCCCAGCGGGAGGTTGGACCGGGGAGCTGTTTTTT	CASSTPAGGWTGELFF
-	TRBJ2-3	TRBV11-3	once	TGTGCCAGCAGCTTAACGGCAGATACGCAGTATTTT	CASSLTADTQYF
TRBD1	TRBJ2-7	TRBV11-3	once	TGTGCCAGCAGCTTAGATCTCGGACAGGGCGAGCAGTACTTC	CASSLDLGQGEQYF
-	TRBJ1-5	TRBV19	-	TGTGCCAGTAGTATAAGCGAATTCAATCAGCCCCAGCATTTT	CASSISEFNQPQHF
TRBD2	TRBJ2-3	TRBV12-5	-	TGTGCTAGTAACGGGGGGGTTGGCACAGATACGCAGTATTTT	CASNGGVGTDTQYF
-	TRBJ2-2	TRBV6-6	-	TGTGCCAGCAGTCGGAACACCGGGGAGCTGTTTTTT	CASSRNTGELFF
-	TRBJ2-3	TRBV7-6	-	TGTGCCAGCAGCTTAGCGGGGAAAAGCACAGATACGCAGTATTTT	CASSLAGKSTDTQYF
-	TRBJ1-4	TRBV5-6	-	TGTGCCAGCAGCTTGCTGGGACGGGAAAATGAAAAACTGTTTTTT	CASSLLGRENEKLFF
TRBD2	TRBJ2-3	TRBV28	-	TGTGCCAGCAGTTTATTTTTGGGACTAGCGGGAGTGGATACGCAGTATTTT	CASSLFLGLAGVDTQYF
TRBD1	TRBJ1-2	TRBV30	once	TGTGCCTGGAGTCGACAGGGACTTGGCTACACCTTC	CAWSRQGLGYTF
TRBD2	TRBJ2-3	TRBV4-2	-	TGTGCCAGCAGCCAAGAGCCTAGCGGGAGCACAGATACGCAGTATTTT	CASSQEPSGSTDTQYF
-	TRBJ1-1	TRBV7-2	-	TGTGCCAGCAGCCTCGCACAGGGCCGGAACACTGAAGCTTTCTTT	CASSLAQGRNTEAFF
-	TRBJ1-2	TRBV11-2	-	TGTGCCAGCAGCTTAAGATCTGGGATCTATGGCTACACCTTC	CASSLRSGIYGYTF
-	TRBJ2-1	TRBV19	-	TGTGCCAGTAGTATCGGATCCTACAATGAGCAGTTCTTC	CASSIGSYNEQFF
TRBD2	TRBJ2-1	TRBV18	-	TGTGCCAGCTGGGGGGGGACCGACAATGAGCAGTTCTTC	CASWGGTDNEQFF
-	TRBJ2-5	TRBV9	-	TGTGCCAGCAGCGTAGCGTCGGAGCCTCAAGAGACTCAGTACTTC	CASSVASEPQETQYF
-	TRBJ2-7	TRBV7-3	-	TGTGCCAGCAGCTCTCGCGAATACGAGCAGTACTTC	CASSSREYEQYF
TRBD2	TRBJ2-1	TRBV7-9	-	TGTGCCAGCAGCTTCTCGGCGGGAGGGTTCTTCAATGAGCAGTTCTTC	CASSFSAGGFFNEQFF
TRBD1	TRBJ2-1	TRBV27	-	TGTGCCAGCGGGACAGGGGGCGGGAGCCATGAGCAGTTCTTC	CASGTGGGSHEQFF
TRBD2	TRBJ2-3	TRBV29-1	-	TGCAGCGTTGAGAGCGGGATGGGAGATACGCAGTATTTT	CSVESGMGDTQYF
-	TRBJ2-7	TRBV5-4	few	TGTGCCAGCAGCTTTCGGGGCGAGCAGTACTTC	CASSFRGEQYF
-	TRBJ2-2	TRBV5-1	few	TGCGCCAGCAGCAAGACAGGGGAGGGGACCGGGGAGCTGTTTTTT	CASSKTGEGTGELFF
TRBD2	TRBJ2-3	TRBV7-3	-	TGTGCCAGCAGCCTGACTAGCGGGAGAACAGATACGCAGTATTTT	CASSLTSGRTDTQYF
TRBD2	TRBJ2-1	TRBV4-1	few	TGCGCCAGCATCTTAGAGCTAGGACTAGCGGGAATCAATGAGCAGTTCTTC	CASILELGLAGINEQFF
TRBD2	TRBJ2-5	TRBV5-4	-	TGTGCCAGCAGCTTGAGGAGCGGGGGCGAAGAGACCCAGTACTTC	CASSLRSGGEETQYF
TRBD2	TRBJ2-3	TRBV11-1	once	TGTGCCAGCAGCCCACATAGCGGGAGCACAGATACGCAGTATTTT	CASSPHSGSTDTQYF
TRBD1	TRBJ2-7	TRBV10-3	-	TGTGCCATCACGGACAGGGTTGTAAACGAGCAGTACTTC	CAITDRVVNEQYF
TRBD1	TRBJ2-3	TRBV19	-	TGTGCCAGTAACCCGGACAGGGGGTTGCCAGATACGCAGTATTTT	CASNPDRGLPDTQYF
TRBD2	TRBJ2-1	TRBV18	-	TGTGCCAGCTCTCCGCGAGCGGGAGGGCCTGGTAATGAGCAGTTCTTC	CASSPRAGGPGNEQFF
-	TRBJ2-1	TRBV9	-	TGTGCCAGCAGCGTAGGGGGGGCCCTAAACAATGAGCAGTTCTTC	CASSVGGALNNEQFF
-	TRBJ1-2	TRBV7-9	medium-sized	TGTGCCAGCAGCCGGGGACCCAGCTATGGCTACACCTTC	CASSRGPSYGYTF